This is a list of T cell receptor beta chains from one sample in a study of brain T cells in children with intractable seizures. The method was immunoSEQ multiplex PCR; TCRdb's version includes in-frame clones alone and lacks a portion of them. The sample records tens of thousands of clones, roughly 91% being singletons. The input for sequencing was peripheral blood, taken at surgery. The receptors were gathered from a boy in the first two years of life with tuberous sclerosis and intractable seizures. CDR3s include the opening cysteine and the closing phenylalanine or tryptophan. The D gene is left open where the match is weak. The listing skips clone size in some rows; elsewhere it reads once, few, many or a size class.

CDR3nt: TGCGCCAGCAGCTTGAGAGGCACAGATACGCAGTATTTT
CDR3aa: CASSLRGTDTQYF
j_gene: TRBJ2-3
d_gene: .
v_gene: TRBV5-1
abundance: .

CDR3nt: TGTGCCAGCAGTGAGGGTATCAAGGGGGCCGATACGCAGTATTTT
CDR3aa: CASSEGIKGADTQYF
j_gene: TRBJ2-3
d_gene: TRBD1
v_gene: TRBV2
abundance: .

CDR3nt: TGTGCCAGCAGTGAAGGGGGGACAGGGACCTACGAGCAGTACTTC
CDR3aa: CASSEGGTGTYEQYF
j_gene: TRBJ2-7
d_gene: TRBD1
v_gene: TRBV6-1
abundance: .

CDR3nt: TGTGCCAGCAGCTTCGATCCGGCGAATTCACCCCTCCACTTT
CDR3aa: CASSFDPANSPLHF
j_gene: TRBJ1-6
d_gene: .
v_gene: TRBV7-2
abundance: .

CDR3nt: TGTGCCAGCAGCCCAGGACTGGGAAACACAGATACGCAGTATTTT
CDR3aa: CASSPGLGNTDTQYF
j_gene: TRBJ2-3
d_gene: .
v_gene: TRBV3-1/TRBV3-2
abundance: .

CDR3nt: TGTGCCAGCAGCCCGGAAGTGTTTTATGAGCAGTTCTTC
CDR3aa: CASSPEVFYEQFF
j_gene: TRBJ2-1
d_gene: .
v_gene: TRBV6-5
abundance: .

CDR3nt: TGTGCCAGCAGCTTAGCGAGCAACGAGCAGTACTTC
CDR3aa: CASSLASNEQYF
j_gene: TRBJ2-7
d_gene: .
v_gene: TRBV7-9
abundance: .

CDR3nt: TGTGCCAGCAGTTACTCCGGGACTAACTACAATGAGCAGTTCTTC
CDR3aa: CASSYSGTNYNEQFF
j_gene: TRBJ2-1
d_gene: TRBD2
v_gene: TRBV6-5
abundance: .

CDR3nt: TGTGCCAGCAGCTTAGAACTAGCGGGAGTTTCATGGACTAATGAGCAGTTCTTC
CDR3aa: CASSLELAGVSWTNEQFF
j_gene: TRBJ2-1
d_gene: TRBD2
v_gene: TRBV11-3
abundance: .

CDR3nt: TGTGCCAGCCGGCAACCGGGACAGGGTTACGAGCAGTACTTC
CDR3aa: CASRQPGQGYEQYF
j_gene: TRBJ2-7
d_gene: TRBD1
v_gene: TRBV27
abundance: .

CDR3nt: TGCGCCAGCAGCTTGGAGCCCGGGTTAGGCTACACCTTC
CDR3aa: CASSLEPGLGYTF
j_gene: TRBJ1-2
d_gene: .
v_gene: TRBV5-1
abundance: once

CDR3nt: TGTGCCAGCAGTGAACAGTCCTATGGCTACACCTTC
CDR3aa: CASSEQSYGYTF
j_gene: TRBJ1-2
d_gene: .
v_gene: TRBV25-1
abundance: few

CDR3nt: TGCGCCAGCAGCCAAGTTGGACTAGCGGGGGGGCTGTACACCGGGGAGCTGTTTTTT
CDR3aa: CASSQVGLAGGLYTGELFF
j_gene: TRBJ2-2
d_gene: TRBD2
v_gene: TRBV4-1
abundance: .

CDR3nt: TGTGCCAGCAGCCCGGGGGGCGTCCACGAGCAGTACTTC
CDR3aa: CASSPGGVHEQYF
j_gene: TRBJ2-7
d_gene: .
v_gene: TRBV5-6
abundance: .

CDR3nt: TGCGCCAGCAGCCCCAGATGGGGGACTAGCGGGATTGGGGAGCAGTTCTTC
CDR3aa: CASSPRWGTSGIGEQFF
j_gene: TRBJ2-1
d_gene: TRBD2
v_gene: TRBV5-1
abundance: .

CDR3nt: TGCGCCAGCAGCCAAGGACAAGGGGGGCCCTACGAGCAGTACTTC
CDR3aa: CASSQGQGGPYEQYF
j_gene: TRBJ2-7
d_gene: .
v_gene: TRBV4-1
abundance: .

CDR3nt: TGTGCCAGCAGCTTGTGGGGTTACACCGGGGAGCTGTTTTTT
CDR3aa: CASSLWGYTGELFF
j_gene: TRBJ2-2
d_gene: .
v_gene: TRBV5-6
abundance: .

CDR3nt: TGTGCCAGCAGCGTATATCCGGGACTACCAAATGAGCAGTTCTTC
CDR3aa: CASSVYPGLPNEQFF
j_gene: TRBJ2-1
d_gene: TRBD2
v_gene: TRBV7-3
abundance: .

CDR3nt: TGTGCCAGCAGCCGACTTCTGACAGGGAACACCGGGGAGCTGTTTTTT
CDR3aa: CASSRLLTGNTGELFF
j_gene: TRBJ2-2
d_gene: .
v_gene: TRBV7-9
abundance: .

CDR3nt: TGCGCCAGCAGTGGGGCGGCGCAAGAGACCCAGTACTTC
CDR3aa: CASSGAAQETQYF
j_gene: TRBJ2-5
d_gene: .
v_gene: TRBV5-1
abundance: .

CDR3nt: TGTGCCAGCCTCCCCGCCGGGACAGGGAGGGCTGAAGCTTTCTTT
CDR3aa: CASLPAGTGRAEAFF
j_gene: TRBJ1-1
d_gene: TRBD1
v_gene: TRBV7-8
abundance: once

CDR3nt: TGTGCCAGCAGCCCCGACAGGGAGGTGAACACTGAAGCTTTCTTT
CDR3aa: CASSPDREVNTEAFF
j_gene: TRBJ1-1
d_gene: TRBD1
v_gene: TRBV6-2/TRBV6-3
abundance: .

CDR3nt: TGTGCCAGCAGCGTAGACGGGGAACCCACAGATACGCAGTATTTT
CDR3aa: CASSVDGEPTDTQYF
j_gene: TRBJ2-3
d_gene: .
v_gene: TRBV9
abundance: .

CDR3nt: TGCGCCAGCAGCTTGTCGGCGTTCAGCACAGATACGCAGTATTTT
CDR3aa: CASSLSAFSTDTQYF
j_gene: TRBJ2-3
d_gene: .
v_gene: TRBV5-1
abundance: .

CDR3nt: TGTGCCACCAAGGGACAGGATTTTTACGAGCAGTACTTC
CDR3aa: CATKGQDFYEQYF
j_gene: TRBJ2-7
d_gene: TRBD1
v_gene: TRBV2
abundance: .

CDR3nt: TGTGCCAGTATGGCATGGGGCGGGAGAATTGCCGGGGAGCTGTTTTTT
CDR3aa: CASMAWGGRIAGELFF
j_gene: TRBJ2-2
d_gene: TRBD2
v_gene: TRBV19
abundance: .

CDR3nt: TGTGCCAGCAGCGTAGAGGACAGGGGTGACTACGAGCAGTACTTC
CDR3aa: CASSVEDRGDYEQYF
j_gene: TRBJ2-7
d_gene: TRBD1
v_gene: TRBV9
abundance: .

CDR3nt: TGTGCCAGCTCGCCAGACTTCACAGATACGCAGTATTTT
CDR3aa: CASSPDFTDTQYF
j_gene: TRBJ2-3
d_gene: .
v_gene: TRBV14
abundance: .

CDR3nt: TGTGCCACAGGGGGGCTAGCGGGAGAGACAGATACGCAGTATTTT
CDR3aa: CATGGLAGETDTQYF
j_gene: TRBJ2-3
d_gene: TRBD2
v_gene: TRBV24-1
abundance: .